This entry is about one T cell receptor beta chain. The entry originates in a study of PD-1 blockade in classical Hodgkin lymphoma. Sequencing was performed with immunoSEQ multiplex PCR; in TCRdb, only in-frame clones are kept and a portion is missing. The table has roughly 31,000 clones, over 70% seen once; the top ten hold about 4%. Looked up from germline, CDR1 is SGHRS and CDR2 is YFSETQ. Trimming pared 2 bases from V and 8 bases from J, leaving 16 bases between. This CDR3 has 14 residues. Brentuximab vedotin exposure varied among the patients, all of whom had relapsed after autologous stem cell transplantation.

V usage is TRBV5-1 and J usage is TRBJ1-2, with unresolved D. The clonotype comes from a human donor with classical Hodgkin lymphoma. The specimen comprised peripheral blood mononuclear cells (PBMCs), sampled before the second cycle of nivolumab. CDR3 residues: CASSFEIGLGGYTF. The CDR3 DNA follows: TGCGCCAGCAGCTTCGAAATTGGCCTGGGAGGCTACACCTTC.